This T cell receptor beta chain is drawn from a study of memory CD4+ T cells and cytomegalovirus serostatus. Study details: This sample comes from healthy Belgian adults, 9 CMV seropositive, around 26 seronegative.

The data were produced by immunoSEQ multiplex PCR, yet TCRdb's version contains in-frame clones alone and is incomplete. The sample consists of tens of thousands of clones, roughly three quarters of them appearing once. General study results and limits: Suggested: most of the CMV-linked TCR signature lies in CD4+ memory cells.

The sort gate was single viable CD3+CD4+CD8-CD45RO+ cells for memory CD4+ T cells. After thawing, CD4+ T cells were positively selected. Regarding this clone: Its cognate antigen is unknown.

This TCR derives from an adult in good health and CMV-seronegative. Sequencing input: memory CD4+ T cells from blood.

In DNA, the CDR3 is TGTGCCAGCAGTTCACAGTATTCCTACAATGAGCAGTTCTTC. As protein: CASSSQYSYNEQFF. V and J are TRBV25-1 and TRBJ2-1, with D unresolved. CDR1 and CDR2 from the germline V gene are MGHDK and SYGVNS. The CDR3 length is 14 residues. V was cut by 5 bases and J by 1 base, with 9 bases left in between.